This T cell receptor beta chain came from a study of T cells after yellow fever vaccination. TCRdb re-called the 5' RACE reads with MiXCR, one entry per CDR3 protein. The sample contains approximately 340,000 distinct CDR3 sequences, 8.7% of which appear only once. The CDR3 is 13 amino acids. Germline assignment: CDR1 KGHSH and CDR2 LQKENI. With 1 base removed from V and 8 bases from J, the gap between germline ends came to 10 bases. The sample here was PBMCs, taken on the day of the first yellow fever vaccination. The chain is built from TRBV18 and TRBJ2-3; tentatively, D is TRBD2 (5 bases). The TCR was taken from a man aged 18-30 years who received the YFV17D yellow fever vaccine. The CDR3 coding sequence is TGTGCCAGCTCACCACAGGCGGGTGGTACGCAGTATTTT. It yields the protein CASSPQAGGTQYF.